This T cell receptor (beta chain) comes out of a study of T cells in Graves' hyperthyroidism and ophthalmopathy. Findings and caveats of the study: Ophthalmopathy could be told apart from stable hyperthyroidism with a 13 V-J model.

Amplified regions were TCR beta CDR3 sequences from RNA transcripts. HTBI primers were used for first-round RT-PCR of the TCR CDR3. TCRdb reprocessed the multiplex PCR reads via MiXCR and lists one record per CDR3 protein. This table has approximately 620,000 distinct CDR3 sequences, about a sixth appearing once. This CDR3 region has 15 residues. CDR1 DFQATT and CDR2 SNEGSKA come from the germline V gene (reference sequence). V shed 1 base and J shed 2 bases, with 14 bases lying between them. Clinical symptoms, serum thyroxine, TRAb, thyroid ultrasound and orbital computed tomography established diagnosis. This clonotype was detected many times. Its target is not known.

This clonotype was obtained from a middle-aged woman with Graves' ophthalmopathy. The sequenced sample was blood. This chain uses TRBV20-1 with TRBJ1-1, with a tentative D call TRBD1 (5 bases). CDR3 coding DNA: TGCAGTGCTAGAGGGACGACAGAGAGAAACACTGAAGCTTTCTTT. Translation: CSARGTTERNTEAFF.